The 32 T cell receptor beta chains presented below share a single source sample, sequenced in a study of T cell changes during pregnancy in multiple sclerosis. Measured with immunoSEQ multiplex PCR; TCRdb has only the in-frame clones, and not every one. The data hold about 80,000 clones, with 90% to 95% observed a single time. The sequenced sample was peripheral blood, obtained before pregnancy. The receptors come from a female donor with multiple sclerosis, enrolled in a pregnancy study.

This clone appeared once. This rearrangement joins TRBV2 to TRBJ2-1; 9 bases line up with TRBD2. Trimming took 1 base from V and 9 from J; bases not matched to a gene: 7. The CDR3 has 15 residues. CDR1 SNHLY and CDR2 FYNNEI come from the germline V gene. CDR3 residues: CASSEGRGGHSEQFF. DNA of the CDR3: TGTGCCAGCAGTGAAGGGCGGGGGGGCCATTCTGAGCAGTTCTTC.

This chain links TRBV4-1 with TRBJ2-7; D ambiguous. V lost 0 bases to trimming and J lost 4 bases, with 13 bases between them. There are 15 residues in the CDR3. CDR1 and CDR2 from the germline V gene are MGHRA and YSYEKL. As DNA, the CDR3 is TGCGCCAGCAGCCAAGATCAAGGCACTACTTACGAGCAGTACTTC. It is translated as CASSQDQGTTYEQYF.

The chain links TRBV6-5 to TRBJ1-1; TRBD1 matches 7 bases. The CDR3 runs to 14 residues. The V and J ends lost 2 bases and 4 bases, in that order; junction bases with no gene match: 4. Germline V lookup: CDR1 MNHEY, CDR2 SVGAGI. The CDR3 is CASSYGQGGTEAFF. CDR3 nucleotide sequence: TGTGCCAGCAGTTACGGGCAGGGGGGCACTGAAGCTTTCTTT.

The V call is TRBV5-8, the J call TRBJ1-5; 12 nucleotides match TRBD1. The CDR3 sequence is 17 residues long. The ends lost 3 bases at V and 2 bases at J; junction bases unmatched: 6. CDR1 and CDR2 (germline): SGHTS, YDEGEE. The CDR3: CASSSLRDRGRNQPQHF. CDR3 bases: TGTGCCAGCAGCTCGCTCCGGGACAGGGGGCGCAATCAGCCCCAGCATTTT.

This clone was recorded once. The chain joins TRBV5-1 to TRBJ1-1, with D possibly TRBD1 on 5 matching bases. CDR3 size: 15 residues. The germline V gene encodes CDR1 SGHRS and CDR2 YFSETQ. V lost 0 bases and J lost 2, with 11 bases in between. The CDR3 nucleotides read TGCGCCAGCAGCTTGGAGTTCAGGACAAACACTGAAGCTTTCTTT. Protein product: CASSLEFRTNTEAFF.

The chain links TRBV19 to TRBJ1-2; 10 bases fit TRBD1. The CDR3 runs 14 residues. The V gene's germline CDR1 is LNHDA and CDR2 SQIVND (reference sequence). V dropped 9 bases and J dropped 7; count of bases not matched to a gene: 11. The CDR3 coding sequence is TGTGCCAGCACCAGTCCGGGACAGGGGAGTGGCTACACCTTC. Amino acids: CASTSPGQGSGYTF.

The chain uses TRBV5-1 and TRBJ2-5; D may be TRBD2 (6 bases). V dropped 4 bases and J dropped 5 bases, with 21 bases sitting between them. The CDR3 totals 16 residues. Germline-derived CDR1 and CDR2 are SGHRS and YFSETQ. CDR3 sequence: CASSLPTGGEAETQYF. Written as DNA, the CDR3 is TGCGCCAGCAGCCTCCCAACTGGCGGGGAAGCGGAGACCCAGTACTTC.

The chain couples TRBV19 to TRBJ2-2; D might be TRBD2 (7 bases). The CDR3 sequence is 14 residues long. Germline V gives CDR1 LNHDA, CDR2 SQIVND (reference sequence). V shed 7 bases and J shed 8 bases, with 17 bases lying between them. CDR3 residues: CASTAWAGAGELFF. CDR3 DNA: TGTGCCAGTACCGCCTGGGCGGGGGCGGGGGAGCTGTTTTTT.

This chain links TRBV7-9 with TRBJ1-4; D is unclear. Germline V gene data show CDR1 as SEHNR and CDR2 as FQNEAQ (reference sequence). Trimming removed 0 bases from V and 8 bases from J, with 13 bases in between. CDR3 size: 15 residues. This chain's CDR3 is CASSLALGEGEKLFF. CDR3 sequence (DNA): TGTGCCAGCAGCTTAGCTCTCGGGGAAGGGGAAAAACTGTTTTTT.

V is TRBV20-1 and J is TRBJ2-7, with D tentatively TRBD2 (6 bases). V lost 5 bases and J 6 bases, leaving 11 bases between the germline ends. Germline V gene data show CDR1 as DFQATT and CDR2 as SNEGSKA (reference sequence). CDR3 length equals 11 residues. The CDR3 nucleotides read TGCAGTGCTTCTCGGAGGGGCGAGCAGTACTTC. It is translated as CSASRRGEQYF.

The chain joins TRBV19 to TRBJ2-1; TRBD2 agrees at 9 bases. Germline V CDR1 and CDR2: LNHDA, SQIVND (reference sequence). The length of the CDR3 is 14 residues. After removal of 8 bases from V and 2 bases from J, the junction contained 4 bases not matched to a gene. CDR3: CASDSGGPYNEQFF. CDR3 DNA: TGTGCCAGTGATAGCGGGGGACCCTACAATGAGCAGTTCTTC.

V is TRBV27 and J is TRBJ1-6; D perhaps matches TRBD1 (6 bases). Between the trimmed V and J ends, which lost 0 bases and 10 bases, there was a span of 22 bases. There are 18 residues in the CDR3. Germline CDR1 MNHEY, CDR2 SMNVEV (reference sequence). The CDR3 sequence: CASSLSGQGSYWGSPLHF. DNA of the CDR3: TGTGCCAGCAGTTTATCCGGGCAGGGGAGTTATTGGGGCTCACCCCTCCACTTT.

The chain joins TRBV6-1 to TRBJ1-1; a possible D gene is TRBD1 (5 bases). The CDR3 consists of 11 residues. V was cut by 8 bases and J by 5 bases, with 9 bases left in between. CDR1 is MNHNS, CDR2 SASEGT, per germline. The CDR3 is CASLPGTEAFF. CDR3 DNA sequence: TGTGCCAGCCTCCCAGGGACTGAAGCTTTCTTT.

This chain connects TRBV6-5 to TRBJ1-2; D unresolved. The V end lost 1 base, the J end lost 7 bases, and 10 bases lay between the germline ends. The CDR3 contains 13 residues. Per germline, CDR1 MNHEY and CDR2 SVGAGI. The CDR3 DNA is TGTGCCAGCAGTTACTTGGCTTTTTCTGGCTACACCTTC. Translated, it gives CASSYLAFSGYTF.

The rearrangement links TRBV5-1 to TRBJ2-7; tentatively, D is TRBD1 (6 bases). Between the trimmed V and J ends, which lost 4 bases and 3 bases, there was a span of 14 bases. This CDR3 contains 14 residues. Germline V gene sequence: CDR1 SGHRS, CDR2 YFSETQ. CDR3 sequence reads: CASSLGGTHYEQYF. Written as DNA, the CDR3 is TGCGCCAGCAGCCTTGGTGGGACACACTACGAGCAGTACTTC.

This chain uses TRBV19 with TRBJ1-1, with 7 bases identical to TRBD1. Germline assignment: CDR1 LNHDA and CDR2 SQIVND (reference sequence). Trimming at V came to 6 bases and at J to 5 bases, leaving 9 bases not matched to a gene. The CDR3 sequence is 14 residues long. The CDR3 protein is CASRGQSRRTEAFF. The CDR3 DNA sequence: TGTGCCAGTAGGGGACAGTCCAGGAGGACTGAAGCTTTCTTT.

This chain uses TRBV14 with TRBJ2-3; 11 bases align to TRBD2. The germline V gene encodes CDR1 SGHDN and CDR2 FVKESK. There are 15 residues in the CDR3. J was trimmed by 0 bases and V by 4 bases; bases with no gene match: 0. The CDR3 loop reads CASSRLAGSTDTQYF. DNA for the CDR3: TGTGCCAGCAGCCGACTAGCGGGGAGCACAGATACGCAGTATTTT.

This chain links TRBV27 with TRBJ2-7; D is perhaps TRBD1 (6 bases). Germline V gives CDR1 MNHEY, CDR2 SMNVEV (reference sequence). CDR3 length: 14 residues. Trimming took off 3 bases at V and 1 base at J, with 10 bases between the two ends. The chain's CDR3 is CASSFGQLSYEQYF. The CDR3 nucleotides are TGTGCCAGCAGTTTTGGACAGCTATCCTACGAGCAGTACTTC.

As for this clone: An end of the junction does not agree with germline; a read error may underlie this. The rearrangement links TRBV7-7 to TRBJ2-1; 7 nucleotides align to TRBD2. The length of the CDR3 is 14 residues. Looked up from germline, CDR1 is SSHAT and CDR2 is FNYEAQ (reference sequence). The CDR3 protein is CASSPGGEGFEQFF. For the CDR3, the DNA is TGTGCTAGCAGCCCGGGGGGAGAGGGTTTCGAGCAGTTCTTC. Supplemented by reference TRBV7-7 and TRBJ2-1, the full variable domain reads GAGVSQSPRYKVTKRGQDVTLRCDPISSHATLYWYQQALGQGPEFLTYFNYEAQPDKSGLPSDRFSAERPEGSISTLTIQRTEQRDSAMYRCASSPGGEGFEQFFGPGTRLTVL.

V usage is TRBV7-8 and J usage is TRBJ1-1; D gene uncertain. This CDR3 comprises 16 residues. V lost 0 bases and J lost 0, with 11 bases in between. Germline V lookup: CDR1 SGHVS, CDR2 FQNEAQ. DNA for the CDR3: TGTGCCAGCAGCTTAGCAGTACAGTCCATGAACACTGAAGCTTTCTTT. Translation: CASSLAVQSMNTEAFF.

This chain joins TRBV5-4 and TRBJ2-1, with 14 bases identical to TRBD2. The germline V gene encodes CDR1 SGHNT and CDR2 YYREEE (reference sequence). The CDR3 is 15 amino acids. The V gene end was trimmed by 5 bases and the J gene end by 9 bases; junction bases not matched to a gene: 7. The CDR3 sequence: CASSTGTSGGFEQFF. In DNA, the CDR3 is TGTGCCAGCAGTACCGGGACTAGCGGGGGTTTTGAGCAGTTCTTC.

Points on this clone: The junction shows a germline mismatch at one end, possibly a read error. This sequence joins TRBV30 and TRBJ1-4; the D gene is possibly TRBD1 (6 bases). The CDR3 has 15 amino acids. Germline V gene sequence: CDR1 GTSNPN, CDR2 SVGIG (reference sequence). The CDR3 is CAWSVGLGANEKLFF. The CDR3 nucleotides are TGTGCCTGGAGTGTAGGTCTGGGGGCTAACGAAAAACTGTTTTTT.

The CDR3 protein is CAWRTPGHTGGLYEQYF. The CDR3 bases are TGTGCCTGGAGAACCCCTGGGCACACAGGGGGCCTCTACGAGCAGTACTTC. This rearrangement joins TRBV30 to TRBJ2-7, with TRBD1 identical over 9 bases. V lost 3 bases and J lost 3; bases outside the gene matches: 15. There are 17 residues in the CDR3. CDR1 is GTSNPN, CDR2 SVGIG, per germline (reference sequence).

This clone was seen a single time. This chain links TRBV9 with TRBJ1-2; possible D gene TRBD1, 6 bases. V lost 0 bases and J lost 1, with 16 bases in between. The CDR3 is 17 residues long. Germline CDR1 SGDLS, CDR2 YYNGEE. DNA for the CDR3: TGTGCCAGCAGCGTAGTGGACAGCCCATCTTATAACTATGGCTACACCTTC. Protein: CASSVVDSPSYNYGYTF.

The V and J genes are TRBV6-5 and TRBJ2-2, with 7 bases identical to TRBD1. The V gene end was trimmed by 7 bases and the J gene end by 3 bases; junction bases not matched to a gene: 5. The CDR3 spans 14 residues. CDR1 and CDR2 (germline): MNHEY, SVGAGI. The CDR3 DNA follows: TGTGCCAGCAATCGGGACAGTTACACCGGGGAGCTGTTTTTT. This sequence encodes CASNRDSYTGELFF.

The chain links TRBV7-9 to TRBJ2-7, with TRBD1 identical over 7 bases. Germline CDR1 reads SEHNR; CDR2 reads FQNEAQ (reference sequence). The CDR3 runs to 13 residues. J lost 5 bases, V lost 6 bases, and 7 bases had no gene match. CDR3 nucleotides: TGTGCCAGCAGTTCAAAAACAGGGGACGAGCAGTACTTC. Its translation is CASSSKTGDEQYF.

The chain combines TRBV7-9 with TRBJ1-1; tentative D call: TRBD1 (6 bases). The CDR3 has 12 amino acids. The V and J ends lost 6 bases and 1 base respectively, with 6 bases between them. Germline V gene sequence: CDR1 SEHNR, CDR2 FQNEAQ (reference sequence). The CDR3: CASRQGNTEAFF. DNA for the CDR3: TGTGCCAGCAGACAGGGGAACACTGAAGCTTTCTTT.

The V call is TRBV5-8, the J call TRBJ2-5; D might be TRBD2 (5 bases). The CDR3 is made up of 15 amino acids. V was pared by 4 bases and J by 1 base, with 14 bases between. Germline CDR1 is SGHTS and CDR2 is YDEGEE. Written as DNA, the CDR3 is TGTGCCAGCAGCCCAGGCCCGGGGTTCCAAGAGACCCAGTACTTC. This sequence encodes CASSPGPGFQETQYF.

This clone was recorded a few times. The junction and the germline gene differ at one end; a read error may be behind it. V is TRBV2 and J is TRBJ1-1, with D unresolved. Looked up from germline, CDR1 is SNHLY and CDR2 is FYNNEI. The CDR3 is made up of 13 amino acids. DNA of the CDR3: TGTGCCAGCACTGAAGAAGCGAACACTGAAGCTTTCTTT. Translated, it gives CASTEEANTEAFF. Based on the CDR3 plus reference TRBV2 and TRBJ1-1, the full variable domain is EPEVTQTPSHQVTQMGQEVILRCVPISNHLYFYWYRQILGQKVEFLVSFYNNEISEKSEIFDDQFSVERPDGSNFTLKIRSTKLEDSAMYFCASTEEANTEAFFGQGTRLTVV.

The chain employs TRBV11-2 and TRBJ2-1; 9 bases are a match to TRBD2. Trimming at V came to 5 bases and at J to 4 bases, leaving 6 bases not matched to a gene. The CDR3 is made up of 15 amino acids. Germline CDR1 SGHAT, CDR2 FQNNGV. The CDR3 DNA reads TGTGCCAGCAGCGTAATCGCGGGGGGGTACAATGAGCAGTTCTTC. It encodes CASSVIAGGYNEQFF.

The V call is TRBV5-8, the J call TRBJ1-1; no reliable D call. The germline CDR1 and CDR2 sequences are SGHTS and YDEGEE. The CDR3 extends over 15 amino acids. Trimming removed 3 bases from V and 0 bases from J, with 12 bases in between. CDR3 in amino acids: CASSWEGILNTEAFF. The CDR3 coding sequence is TGTGCCAGCAGCTGGGAGGGCATATTGAACACTGAAGCTTTCTTT. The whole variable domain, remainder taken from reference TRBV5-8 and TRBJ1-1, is EAGVTQSPTHLIKTRGQQATLRCSPISGHTSVYWYQQALGLGLQFLLWYDEGEERNRGNFPPRFSGRQFPNYSSELNVNALELEDSALYLCASSWEGILNTEAFFGQGTRLTVV.

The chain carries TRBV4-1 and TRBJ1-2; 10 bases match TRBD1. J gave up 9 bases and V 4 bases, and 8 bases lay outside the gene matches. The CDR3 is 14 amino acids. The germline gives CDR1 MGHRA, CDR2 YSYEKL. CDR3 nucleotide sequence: TGCGCCAGCAGCCTCGGGACAGGGGATATTAGCTACACCTTC. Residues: CASSLGTGDISYTF.